Listed here are 6 T cell receptor beta chains from one sample, sequenced in a study of blood T cell repertoires in COVID-19. Sequencing used immunoSEQ multiplex PCR; TCRdb keeps in-frame clones, though not all of them. This table has about 240,000 clones, approximately 86% appearing once. Sequenced: PBMCs or T cells enriched from blood (not recorded which). The receptor source for this set is a woman between 35 and 50 years old with acute COVID-19.

The rearrangement links TRBV10-3 to TRBJ2-2; 7 bases align to TRBD2. Germline lookup yields CDR1 ENHRY and CDR2 SYGVKD. The CDR3 extends over 14 amino acids. The junction had 7 bases not matched to a gene; V was cut back by 7 bases and J by 5 bases. This chain's CDR3 is CAIKGGVRTGELFF. CDR3 nucleotide sequence: TGTGCCATCAAGGGAGGGGTGAGAACCGGGGAGCTGTTTTTT.

The rearrangement joins TRBV11-2 to TRBJ2-2; 7 bases are a match to TRBD2. CDR3 length: 15 residues. With 6 bases clipped from V and 3 bases from J, the junction kept 7 bases outside the gene matches. The germline CDR1 and CDR2 sequences are SGHAT and FQNNGV. The DNA for the CDR3 is TGTGCCAGCAGTTTCGGACTAGTCGACACCGGGGAGCTGTTTTTT. As protein: CASSFGLVDTGELFF.

V and J are TRBV14 and TRBJ2-7; 9 bases align to TRBD1. Losses at the gene ends were 5 bases for V and 12 bases for J; bases not matched to a gene: 14. The CDR3 runs to 14 residues. CDR1 is SGHDN, CDR2 FVKESK, per germline. CDR3 sequence (DNA): TGTGCCAGCAGCTCTCCGGGACAGGGTAATCTTCGGTACTTC. Amino acids: CASSSPGQGNLRYF.

This clone was seen a single time. J is TRBJ2-3 and V is TRBV7-8; TRBD1 might be the D (5 bases). The V end lost 5 bases, the J end lost 10 bases, and 16 bases lay between the germline ends. Germline loops: CDR1 SGHVS, CDR2 FQNEAQ. The CDR3 contains 13 residues. The CDR3 region has the DNA TGTGCCAGCAGCCCGTCGTTAACAGGTTCGCAGTATTTT. Its translation: CASSPSLTGSQYF.

The CDR3 sequence is CASSVLDGRSGNTIYF. The CDR3 coding sequence is TGTGCCAGCAGCGTACTGGACGGGAGGTCTGGAAACACCATATATTTT. V usage is TRBV12-1 and J usage is TRBJ1-3. TRBV12-1 corresponds to a pseudogene. The CDR3 length is 16 residues.

This chain links TRBV12-3 or TRBV12-4 with TRBJ2-3; D remains unclear. V lost 2 bases to trimming and J lost 4 bases, with 4 bases between them. This CDR3 has 12 amino acids. In nucleotides, the CDR3 is TGTGCCAGCAGTTTACTGTCAGATACGCAGTATTTT. It specifies CASSLLSDTQYF.